These 22 T cell receptor beta chains were all obtained from the same sample, sequenced in a study of OX40 agonist ivuxolimab in advanced cancers. Clones were read by immunoSEQ multiplex PCR, and TCRdb kept only the in-frame ones, dropping some. Among roughly 74,000 clones listed, 84% were seen once. This sample comprised CD4+ or CD8+ T cells sorted from blood, obtained in a trial of the OX40 agonist ivuxolimab. These receptors were taken from an adult with an advanced solid tumor such as melanoma, head and neck, liver or kidney cancer.

In nucleotides, the CDR3 is TGTGCCACGGGAGGGAGCCGGGGCAATCAGCCCCAGCATTTT. It codes for CATGGSRGNQPQHF. The gene calls are TRBV10-3 and TRBJ1-5, with unresolved D. Trimming pared 10 bases from V and 2 bases from J, leaving 15 bases between. The CDR3 extends over 14 amino acids. The germline gives CDR1 ENHRY, CDR2 SYGVKD.

This chain links TRBV5-1 with TRBJ2-2; D gene ambiguous. Between the trimmed V and J ends, which lost 2 bases and 6 bases, there was a span of 14 bases. The germline CDR1 and CDR2 sequences are SGHRS and YFSETQ. The CDR3 spans 15 residues. CDR3 protein: CASSLPLDDAGELFF. The CDR3 coding sequence is TGCGCCAGCAGCTTACCACTTGATGACGCCGGGGAGCTGTTTTTT. Full variable domain (outside the CDR3, taken from reference TRBV5-1 and TRBJ2-2): KAGVTQTPRYLIKTRGQQVTLSCSPISGHRSVSWYQQTPGQGLQFLFEYFSETQRNKGNFPGRFSGRQFSNSRSEMNVSTLELGDSALYLCASSLPLDDAGELFFGEGSRLTVL.

The chain joins TRBV7-9 to TRBJ2-1; 10 bases fit TRBD2. Germline CDR1 is SEHNR and CDR2 is FQNEAQ (reference sequence). The CDR3 totals 16 residues. The ends lost 8 bases at V and 2 bases at J; junction bases unmatched: 9. CDR3 loop: CASVPSGSRTYNEQFF. Here the CDR3 DNA reads TGTGCCAGCGTCCCTAGCGGGAGCAGAACCTACAATGAGCAGTTCTTC.

V usage is TRBV5-1 and J usage is TRBJ2-7, with 12 nucleotides matching TRBD2. The CDR3 is 15 residues long. Unmatched junction bases numbered 0, after V lost 0 bases and J lost 2 bases. The V gene's germline CDR1 is SGHRS and CDR2 YFSETQ. The CDR3 sequence: CASSLASGGAYEQYF. Here the CDR3 DNA reads TGCGCCAGCAGCTTGGCTAGCGGGGGGGCCTACGAGCAGTACTTC.

The chain employs TRBV19 and TRBJ2-4; TRBD1 aligns across 8 bases. The CDR3 consists of 15 residues. Germline lookup yields CDR1 LNHDA and CDR2 SQIVND (reference sequence). The J segment lost 6 bases and the V segment lost 1 base, leaving 5 bases of the junction unmatched. In DNA form, the CDR3 reads TGTGCCAGTAGTATAGGACAGGGGCGCATAAACATTCAGTACTTC. As protein: CASSIGQGRINIQYF.

V gene TRBV5-1 combines with J gene TRBJ2-5; tentatively, D is TRBD2 (6 bases). Trimming took off 2 bases at V and 2 bases at J, with 7 bases between the two ends. CDR1 SGHRS and CDR2 YFSETQ come from the germline V gene. CDR3 size: 13 residues. CDR3 nucleotide sequence: TGCGCCAGCAGCTTTGCGGGGCAAGAGACCCAGTACTTC. It translates to CASSFAGQETQYF.

J is TRBJ2-3 and V is TRBV7-2; a possible D gene is TRBD2 (5 bases). V was pared by 1 base and J by 2 bases, with 7 bases between. CDR1 is SGHTA, CDR2 FQGNSA, per germline. The CDR3 consists of 14 residues. In DNA, the CDR3 is TGTGCCAGCAGCTTAGTCGGGGTCACAGATACGCAGTATTTT. Its protein is CASSLVGVTDTQYF.

This clone was recorded only once. J is TRBJ2-7 and V is TRBV28; D gene ambiguous. The germline V gene has CDR1 MDHEN and CDR2 SYDVKM. V lost 7 bases to trimming and J lost 1 base, with 11 bases between them. CDR3 length equals 13 residues. The CDR3 DNA sequence: TGTGCCAGCATCGGCAGCGCATCCTACGAGCAGTACTTC. Translation gives CASIGSASYEQYF.

The CDR3 nucleotides read TGTGCCAGCAGCTTGGGGAGCCTAGAGACCCAGTACTTC. This sequence encodes CASSLGSLETQYF. The chain combines TRBV5-8 with TRBJ2-5; D gene ambiguous. V gave up 0 bases and J gave up 4 bases, with 7 bases separating them. This CDR3 contains 13 residues. The germline V gene has CDR1 SGHTS and CDR2 YDEGEE.

The chain joins TRBV10-2 to TRBJ2-1; D perhaps matches TRBD1 (5 bases). The CDR3 totals 12 residues. Germline-derived CDR1 and CDR2 are WSHSY and SAAADI. V gave up 2 bases and J gave up 10 bases, with 9 bases separating them. CDR3 DNA: TGCGCCAGCAGTGAGGGGGCCCGGGAGCAGTTCTTC. It is translated as CASSEGAREQFF.

The V call is TRBV11-1, the J call TRBJ1-4; possible D gene TRBD1, 5 bases. The V end was cut by 5 bases, the J end by 12 bases, with 16 bases between. Per the germline V gene, CDR1 is SGHAT and CDR2 is FQDESV (reference sequence). The CDR3 spans 13 residues. CDR3 amino acids: CASSLPSGAELFF. The CDR3, as DNA: TGTGCCAGCAGCCTACCCTCTGGGGCGGAACTGTTTTTT.

The CDR3 nucleotides are TGTGCCAGCAGTTCACTAGCGGGGGGAGGCACAGATACGCAGTATTTT. Translated, it gives CASSSLAGGGTDTQYF. The chain combines TRBV28 with TRBJ2-3; 12 positions agree with TRBD2. This CDR3 comprises 16 residues. Trimming took 4 bases from V and 1 from J; bases not matched to a gene: 3. Germline V gene data show CDR1 as MDHEN and CDR2 as SYDVKM.

The genes are TRBV11-2 and TRBJ2-1, with a weak D call TRBD2 (6 bases). CDR1 is SGHAT and CDR2 is FQNNGV in the germline V gene. The CDR3 consists of 13 residues. V was clipped by 1 base and J by 12 bases, with 13 bases between them. The CDR3 spells CASSLAEGAGQFF. CDR3 nucleotides: TGTGCCAGCAGCTTAGCGGAGGGCGCAGGGCAGTTCTTC.

The rearrangement joins TRBV2 to TRBJ1-1, with D unresolved. The V end was cut by 2 bases, the J end by 1 base, with 5 bases between. The CDR3 length is 13 residues. Germline V gene sequence: CDR1 SNHLY, CDR2 FYNNEI. The CDR3 DNA is TGTGCCAGCAGTGAAATGAGGAACACTGAAGCTTTCTTT. Translated, it gives CASSEMRNTEAFF.

The chain couples TRBV28 to TRBJ2-3, with 11 nucleotides matching TRBD2. CDR1 is MDHEN, CDR2 SYDVKM, per germline. The CDR3 covers 17 residues. V gave up 8 bases and J gave up 0 bases; unmatched junction bases: 10. Written as DNA, the CDR3 is TGTGCCAGCCTCGGGACTAGCGGACCTAAAAGCACAGATACGCAGTATTTT. This encodes CASLGTSGPKSTDTQYF.

The J gene is TRBJ2-1, the V gene TRBV7-6; 8 bases map to TRBD2. The length of the CDR3 is 15 residues. The ends lost 4 bases at V and 0 bases at J; junction bases unmatched: 2. Germline V gene lookup returns CDR1 SGHVS and CDR2 FNYEAQ. The CDR3 is CASSSSGGSYNEQFF. The CDR3 DNA sequence: TGTGCCAGCAGCTCAAGCGGGGGCTCCTACAATGAGCAGTTCTTC. Full variable domain (outside the CDR3, taken from reference TRBV7-6 and TRBJ2-1): GAGVSQSPRYKVTKRGQDVALRCDPISGHVSLYWYRQALGQGPEFLTYFNYEAQQDKSGLPNDRFSAERPEGSISTLTIQRTEQRDSAMYRCASSSSGGSYNEQFFGPGTRLTVL.

V is TRBV4-3 and J is TRBJ2-7; D assignment may be TRBD1 or TRBD2 (5 bases each). The CDR3 is 17 residues long. Trimming shortened V by 3 bases and J by 0 bases, and 18 bases separated the two germline ends. Germline CDR1 reads LGHNA; CDR2 reads YSLEER. In DNA, the CDR3 is TGCGCCAGCAGCCAGATCGGCTCGGGACGCAGCTCCTACGAGCAGTACTTC. Translated: CASSQIGSGRSSYEQYF.

This clone was seen a few times. This chain links TRBV4-3 with TRBJ1-4, with D possibly matching TRBD1 (5 bases). Trimming stripped 4 bases from V and 6 bases from J, with 9 bases between. CDR3 length: 13 residues. Germline values: CDR1 LGHNA, CDR2 YSLEER. The CDR3 region has the DNA TGCGCCAGCAGCCGCGACAGAGATGAAAAACTGTTTTTT. Encoded protein: CASSRDRDEKLFF.

The rearrangement uses TRBV11-2 and TRBJ2-3; D ambiguous. This CDR3 has 11 residues. With 4 bases removed from V and 2 bases from J, the gap between germline ends came to 1 base. Germline loops: CDR1 SGHAT, CDR2 FQNNGV. In DNA form, the CDR3 reads TGTGCCAGCAGCTCCACAGATACGCAGTATTTT. It encodes CASSSTDTQYF. Full variable domain (outside the CDR3, taken from reference TRBV11-2 and TRBJ2-3): EAGVAQSPRYKIIEKRQSVAFWCNPISGHATLYWYQQILGQGPKLLIQFQNNGVVDDSQLPKDRFSAERLKGVDSTLKIQPAKLEDSAVYLCASSSTDTQYFGPGTRLTVL.

This sequence joins TRBV7-2 and TRBJ2-5; D tentatively fits TRBD1 or TRBD2 (5 bases each). Trimming cost V 3 bases and J 4 bases, with 9 bases left between them. The V gene's germline CDR1 is SGHTA and CDR2 FQGNSA. CDR3 length: 13 residues. The CDR3 sequence: CASSFQGRETQYF. The CDR3 coding sequence is TGTGCCAGCAGCTTCCAGGGACGAGAGACCCAGTACTTC.

The chain couples TRBV5-5 to TRBJ2-7, with a tentative D call TRBD2 (6 bases). From germline, CDR1 is SGHKS and CDR2 YYEKEE (reference sequence). CDR3 size: 14 residues. V shed 1 base and J shed 3 bases, with 11 bases lying between them. CDR3 in amino acids: CASSLRLESYEQYF. The CDR3 bases are TGTGCCAGCAGCTTGAGACTAGAGAGCTACGAGCAGTACTTC.

J is TRBJ2-5 and V is TRBV5-1, with TRBD2 identical over 8 bases. J was trimmed by 1 base and V by 1 base; bases with no gene match: 3. Germline V CDR1 and CDR2: SGHRS, YFSETQ. The CDR3 covers 15 residues. Here the CDR3 reads CASSLSGGSQETQYF. In DNA, the CDR3 is TGCGCCAGCAGCTTGTCGGGGGGGTCCCAAGAGACCCAGTACTTC. The full variable domain, with the rest looked up from reference TRBV5-1 and TRBJ2-5, is KAGVTQTPRYLIKTRGQQVTLSCSPISGHRSVSWYQQTPGQGLQFLFEYFSETQRNKGNFPGRFSGRQFSNSRSEMNVSTLELGDSALYLCASSLSGGSQETQYFGPGTRLLVL.